This T cell receptor (beta chain) was identified in a study of blood T cells in healthy people across ages (dated by TCRdb to the mid-2010s). As for the study more broadly: Template switching captured roughly one uniquely barcoded TCR beta cDNA molecule per two T cells in model experiments. Donors of different ages were randomly distributed across sequencing lanes to avoid experimental bias. Using the same blood draw, the study looked at two additional independent replicas of 1 million unique cDNA reads for two donors, one aged 18 to 29 and the other aged 80 or older. The donors were split into four age groups: young (average about 16 years), middle-aged (nearly 40), aged (approximately 60) and long-lived (over 75). Using deep sequencing normalized with unique cDNA molecular identifiers, the study measured how TCR beta repertoire diversity changes with age.

The germline V gene (reference sequence) provides CDR1 MNHEY and CDR2 SMNVEV. V sheds 3 bases and J sheds 7 bases, leaving 9 bases between their ends. The CDR3, from cysteine to phenylalanine, totals 13 residues. Here the CDR3 DNA is all that survives: 39 bases in frame from base 1. Overall results and qualifications from the work: Donor CMV infection status was unknown, potentially confounding age-related changes in expanded clonotypes. Estimates of total diversity based on one million sequenced T cells were considered lower bounds and underestimates. Because profiling used bulk unsorted PBMCs, naive and antigen-experienced compartments could not be compared conclusively. The percentage of naive T cells measured by flow cytometry correlated strongly with observed TCR beta diversity. Compared with the aged group, the long-lived group had more naive CD4+ T cells, fewer expanded clones and increased TCR diversity, suggesting age selection. As age increased, observed TCR beta diversity per million T cells dropped in a roughly linear way, and a significant reduction was already evident by age about 40.

In the case of this clonotype: It has no known antigen specificity. Base qualities are not at hand, and no much larger clone is one base apart.

Library prep was done by 5' RACE. The run used an Illumina HiSeq 2500. A second PCR of roughly 7 to 12 cycles was performed with a sample-barcoded 5' primer and a J-beta primer mix. A unique molecular identifier was introduced onto each TCR beta cDNA molecule by a template-switch 5' adaptor carrying 12 random nucleotides. Each sample yielded at least 2.5 million CDR3-containing paired-end reads. First-strand cDNA synthesis was performed from all RNA using the Mint cDNA synthesis kit, with priming by a TRBC-specific oligonucleotide. All cDNA was treated with uracil-DNA glycosylase and then went through a first 18-cycle PCR with the universal primers M1SS and BC2_uni_R. The authors' pipeline ran thus. Normalization of each sample was performed by random selection of 1 million high-quality reads, each carrying a distinct molecular identifier. Instead of being binned into consensus sequences, reads that shared molecular identifiers were thrown out. MiTCR, with a Q25 quality threshold and the strictest error-elimination algorithm, was used for CDR3 identification, clonotype clustering and error correction. Lower-bound total TCR beta diversity was estimated with a nonparametric unseen species model using Euler transformation. TCRdb applied fastp at Q25 and MiXCR to the public reads, then kept only in-frame beta chains. CDR3 protein duplicates are merged, each entry listing the most common genes and DNA. The V and J calls follow TCRdb's processing rather than the paper's. This sample is represented by 790,000 or so distinct CDR3 sequences; just over 55% of them were singletons. Around 25% of the sample goes to the ten largest clones.

The roughly 39 donors, aged roughly 6 to 95 years, were systemically healthy Caucasian individuals from Russia. Each donor gave approximately 9.4 milliliters of peripheral blood, drawn into EDTA-treated Vacutainer tubes. Ficoll-Paque density-gradient centrifugation was used to isolate PBMCs, with at least 7 million per sample. Trizol reagent was used to extract total RNA from PBMCs, with at least 5 micrograms per sample. For every donor, an aliquot of PBMCs went through flow cytometry to measure the percentages of naive CD45RAhigh/CD27high T cells. Rearrangement joined TRBV27 to TRBJ1-4; the D gene cannot be resolved reliably. The source is a man aged 35-49 years in good health. Input material: blood. Read as DNA, the sequence is TGTGCCAGCAGTTTGTTGGGTCGTGAAAAACTGTTTTTT. It codes for CASSLLGREKLFF.